This T cell receptor beta chain appears in the sequencing data of a study of T cell responses to AZD1222 COVID-19 vaccine. Study results and caveats: All repertoire sampling was performed exclusively after the peak T cell response.

This clone occurred a few times. Its specificity is not known. CDR1 MGHRA and CDR2 YSYEKL come from the germline V gene. With 4 bases clipped from V and 9 bases from J, the junction kept 12 bases outside the gene matches. The CDR3 is 16 amino acids. Sequencing was performed with immunoSEQ multiplex PCR; in TCRdb, only in-frame clones are kept and a portion is missing. Among about 110,000 clones, around 86% were seen once, and the ten largest hold about 7.8%. This clonotype originated in an adult in good health. Here the sequenced sample was peripheral blood, taken on day 0 of AZD1222 vaccination. The chain combines TRBV4-1 with TRBJ1-6; TRBD1 matches 7 bases. For the CDR3, the DNA is TGCGCCAGCAGCCCCCCCGGCAGGGGGAGAGGTTCACCCCTCCACTTT. This gives the protein CASSPPGRGRGSPLHF.